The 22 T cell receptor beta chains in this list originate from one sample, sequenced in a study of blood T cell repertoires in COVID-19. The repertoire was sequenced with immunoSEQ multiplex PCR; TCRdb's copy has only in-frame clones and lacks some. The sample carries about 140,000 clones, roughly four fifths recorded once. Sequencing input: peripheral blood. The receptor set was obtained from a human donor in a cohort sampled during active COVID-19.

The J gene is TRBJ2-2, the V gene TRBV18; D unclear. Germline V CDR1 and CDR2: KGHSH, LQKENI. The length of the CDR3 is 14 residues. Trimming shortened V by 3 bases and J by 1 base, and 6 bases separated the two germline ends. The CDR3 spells CASSPAGNTGELFF. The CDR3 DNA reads TGTGCCAGCTCACCCGCAGGGAACACCGGGGAGCTGTTTTTT.

CDR3 loop: CASSLSGMNTEAFF. The CDR3 nucleotides are TGTGCCAGCAGCTTATCGGGAATGAACACTGAAGCTTTCTTT. The V call is TRBV11-3, the J call TRBJ1-1; D remains unclear. V was shortened by 2 bases and J by 0 bases, with 7 bases between the two germline ends. The CDR3 has 14 residues. Germline V gene data show CDR1 as SGHNT and CDR2 as YENEEA.

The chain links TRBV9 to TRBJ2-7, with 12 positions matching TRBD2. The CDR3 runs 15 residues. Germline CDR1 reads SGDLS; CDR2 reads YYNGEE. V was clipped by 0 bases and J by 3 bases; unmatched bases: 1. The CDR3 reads CASSVGTSGNYEQYF. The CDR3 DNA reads TGTGCCAGCAGCGTAGGGACTAGCGGGAACTACGAGCAGTACTTC.

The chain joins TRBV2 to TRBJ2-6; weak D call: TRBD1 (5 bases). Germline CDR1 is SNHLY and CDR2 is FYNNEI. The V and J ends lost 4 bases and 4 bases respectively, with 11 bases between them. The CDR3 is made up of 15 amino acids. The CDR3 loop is CASSARVSGANVLTF. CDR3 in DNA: TGTGCCAGCAGTGCCAGGGTCTCCGGGGCCAACGTCCTGACTTTC.

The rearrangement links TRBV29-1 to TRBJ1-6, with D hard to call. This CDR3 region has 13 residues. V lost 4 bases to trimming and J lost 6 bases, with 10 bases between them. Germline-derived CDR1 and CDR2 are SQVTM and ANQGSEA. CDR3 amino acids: CSVGEDPNSPLHF. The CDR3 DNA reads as TGCAGCGTTGGGGAGGATCCTAATTCACCCCTCCACTTT.

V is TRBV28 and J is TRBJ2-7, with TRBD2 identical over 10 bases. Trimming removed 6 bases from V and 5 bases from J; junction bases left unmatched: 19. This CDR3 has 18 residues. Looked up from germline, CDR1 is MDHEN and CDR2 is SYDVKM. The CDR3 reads CASSQDPLSSGRSNEQYF. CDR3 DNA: TGTGCCAGCAGCCAAGACCCCTTGTCTAGCGGGAGATCCAACGAGCAGTACTTC.

The CDR3 region has the DNA TGTGCCAGCATTCCTCGGACAGGCTATAATGAAAAACTGTTTTTT. Its translation: CASIPRTGYNEKLFF. The chain employs TRBV6-6 and TRBJ1-4; TRBD1 matches at 7 bases. Germline CDR1 is MNHNY and CDR2 is SVGAGI (reference sequence). The CDR3 has 15 amino acids. Germline trimming cut 7 bases from V and 4 bases from J; bases unmatched to any gene: 9.

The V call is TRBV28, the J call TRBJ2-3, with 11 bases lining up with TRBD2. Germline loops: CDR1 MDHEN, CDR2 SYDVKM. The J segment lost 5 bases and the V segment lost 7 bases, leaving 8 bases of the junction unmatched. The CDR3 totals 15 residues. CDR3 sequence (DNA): TGTGCCAGCACCTTTAGCGGGAGGGTGGGAGATACGCAGTATTTT. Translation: CASTFSGRVGDTQYF.

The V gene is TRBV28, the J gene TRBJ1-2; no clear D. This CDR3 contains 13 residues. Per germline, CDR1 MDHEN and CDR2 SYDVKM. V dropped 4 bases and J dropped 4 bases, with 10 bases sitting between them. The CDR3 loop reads CASSYPGSYGYTF. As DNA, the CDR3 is TGTGCCAGCAGTTACCCGGGAAGCTATGGCTACACCTTC.

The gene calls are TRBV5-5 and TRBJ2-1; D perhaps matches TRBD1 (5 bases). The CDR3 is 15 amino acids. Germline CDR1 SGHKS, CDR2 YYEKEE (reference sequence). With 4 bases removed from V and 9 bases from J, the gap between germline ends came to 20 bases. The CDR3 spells CASSDSTALLGEQFF. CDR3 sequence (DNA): TGTGCCAGCAGCGACTCGACAGCCCTTTTAGGTGAGCAGTTCTTC.

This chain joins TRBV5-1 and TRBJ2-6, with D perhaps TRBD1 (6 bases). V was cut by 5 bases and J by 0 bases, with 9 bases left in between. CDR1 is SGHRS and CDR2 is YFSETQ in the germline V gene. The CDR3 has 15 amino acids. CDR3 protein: CASRTGFSGANVLTF. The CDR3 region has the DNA TGCGCCAGCAGGACAGGATTCTCTGGGGCCAACGTCCTGACTTTC.

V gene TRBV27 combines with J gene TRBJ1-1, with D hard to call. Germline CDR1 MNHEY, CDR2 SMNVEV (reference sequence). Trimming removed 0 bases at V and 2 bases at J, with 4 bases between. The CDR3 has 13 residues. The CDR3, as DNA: TGTGCCAGCAGTTTATCGGCTAACACTGAAGCTTTCTTT. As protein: CASSLSANTEAFF.

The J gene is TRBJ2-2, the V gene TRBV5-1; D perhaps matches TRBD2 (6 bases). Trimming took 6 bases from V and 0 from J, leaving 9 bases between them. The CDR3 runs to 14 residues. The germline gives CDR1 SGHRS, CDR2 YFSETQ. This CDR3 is CASKTSTNTGELFF. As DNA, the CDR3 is TGCGCCAGCAAAACTAGCACGAACACCGGGGAGCTGTTTTTT. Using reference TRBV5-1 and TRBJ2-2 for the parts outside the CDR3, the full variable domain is KAGVTQTPRYLIKTRGQQVTLSCSPISGHRSVSWYQQTPGQGLQFLFEYFSETQRNKGNFPGRFSGRQFSNSRSEMNVSTLELGDSALYLCASKTSTNTGELFFGEGSRLTVL.

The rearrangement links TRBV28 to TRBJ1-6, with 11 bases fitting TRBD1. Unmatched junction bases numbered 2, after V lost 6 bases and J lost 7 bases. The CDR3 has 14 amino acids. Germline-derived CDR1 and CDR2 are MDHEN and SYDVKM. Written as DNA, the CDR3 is TGTGCCAGCAGGGGACAGGGGGTCAATTCACCCCTCCACTTT. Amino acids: CASRGQGVNSPLHF.

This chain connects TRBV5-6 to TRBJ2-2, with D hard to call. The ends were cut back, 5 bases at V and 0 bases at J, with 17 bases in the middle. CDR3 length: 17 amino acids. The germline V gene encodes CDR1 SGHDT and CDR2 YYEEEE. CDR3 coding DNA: TGTGCCAGCAGTCCCTTCCCTGACACTTCGAACACCGGGGAGCTGTTTTTT. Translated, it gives CASSPFPDTSNTGELFF.

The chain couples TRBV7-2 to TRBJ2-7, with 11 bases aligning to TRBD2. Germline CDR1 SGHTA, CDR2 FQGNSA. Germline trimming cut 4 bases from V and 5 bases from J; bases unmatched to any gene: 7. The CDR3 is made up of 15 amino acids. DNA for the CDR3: TGTGCCAGCAGCTGGGGGCTAGCGGGAGGAGACGAGCAGTACTTC. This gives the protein CASSWGLAGGDEQYF. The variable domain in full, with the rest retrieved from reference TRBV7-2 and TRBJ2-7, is GAGVSQSPSNKVTEKGKDVELRCDPISGHTALYWYRQSLGQGLEFLIYFQGNSAPDKSGLPSDRFSAERTGGSVSTLTIQRTQQEDSAVYLCASSWGLAGGDEQYFGPGTRLTVT.

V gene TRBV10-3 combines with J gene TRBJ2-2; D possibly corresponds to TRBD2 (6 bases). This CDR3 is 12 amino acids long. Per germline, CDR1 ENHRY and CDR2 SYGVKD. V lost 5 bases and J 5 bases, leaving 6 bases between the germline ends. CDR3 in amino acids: CAISRGTGELFF. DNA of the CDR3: TGTGCCATCAGTCGGGGGACCGGGGAGCTGTTTTTT.

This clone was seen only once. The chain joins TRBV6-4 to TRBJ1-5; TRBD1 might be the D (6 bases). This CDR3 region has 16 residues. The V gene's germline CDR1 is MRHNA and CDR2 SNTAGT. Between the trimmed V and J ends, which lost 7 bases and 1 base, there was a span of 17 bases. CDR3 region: CASNSTGLGSNQPQHF. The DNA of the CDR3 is TGTGCCAGCAATTCCACAGGGTTGGGAAGCAATCAGCCCCAGCATTTT.

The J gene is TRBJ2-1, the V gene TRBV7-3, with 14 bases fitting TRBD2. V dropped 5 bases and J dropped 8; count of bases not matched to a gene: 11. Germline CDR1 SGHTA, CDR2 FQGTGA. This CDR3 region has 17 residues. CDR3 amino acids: CASSPWPGLAGEHEQFF. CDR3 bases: TGTGCCAGCAGCCCTTGGCCGGGACTAGCGGGAGAGCATGAGCAGTTCTTC.

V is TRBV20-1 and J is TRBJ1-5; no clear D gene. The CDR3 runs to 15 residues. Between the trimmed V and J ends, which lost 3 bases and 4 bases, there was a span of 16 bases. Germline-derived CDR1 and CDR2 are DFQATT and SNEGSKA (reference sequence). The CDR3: CSASYGGGDNQPQHF. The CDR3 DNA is TGCAGTGCTAGTTATGGAGGAGGAGATAATCAGCCCCAGCATTTT.

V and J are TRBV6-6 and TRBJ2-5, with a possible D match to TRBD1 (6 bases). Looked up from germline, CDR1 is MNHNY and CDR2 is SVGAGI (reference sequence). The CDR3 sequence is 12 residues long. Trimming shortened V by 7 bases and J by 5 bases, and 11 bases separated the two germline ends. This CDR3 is CASKPRGETQYF. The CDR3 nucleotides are TGTGCCAGCAAACCTAGGGGGGAGACCCAGTACTTC.

CDR3 amino acids: CASSPRGSADTQYF. The CDR3 DNA follows: TGTGCCAGCTCACCCAGGGGAAGCGCGGATACGCAGTATTTT. The V gene is TRBV18, the J gene TRBJ2-3; D possibly corresponds to TRBD1 (6 bases). Trimming removed 3 bases at V and 6 bases at J, with 13 bases between. CDR3 size: 14 residues. CDR1 KGHSH and CDR2 LQKENI come from the germline V gene.